This T cell receptor beta chain stems from a study of OX40 agonist ivuxolimab in advanced cancers. Study in general: A diagnosis of hepatocellular carcinoma, melanoma, renal cell or head and neck cancer was present in dose-escalation patients.

V was cut by 1 base and J by 0 bases, with 11 bases left in between. The germline CDR1 and CDR2 sequences are LGHNA and YSLEER. The CDR3 has 16 amino acids. Generated by immunoSEQ multiplex PCR, the TCRdb table keeps only in-frame clones and is missing some. The sample includes 30,000 to 40,000 clones, about four fifths seen only once; the top ten take around 20%. This clone was seen just once. The receptor was isolated from an adult with an advanced solid tumor such as melanoma, head and neck, liver or kidney cancer. The genes are TRBV4-3 and TRBJ2-3; D may be TRBD2 (6 bases). Here the sequenced sample was CD4+ or CD8+ T cells sorted from blood, taken in a trial of the OX40 agonist ivuxolimab. The CDR3 sequence: CASSQGAGISTDTQYF. CDR3 DNA sequence: TGCGCCAGCAGCCAAGGGGCGGGGATTAGCACAGATACGCAGTATTTT.